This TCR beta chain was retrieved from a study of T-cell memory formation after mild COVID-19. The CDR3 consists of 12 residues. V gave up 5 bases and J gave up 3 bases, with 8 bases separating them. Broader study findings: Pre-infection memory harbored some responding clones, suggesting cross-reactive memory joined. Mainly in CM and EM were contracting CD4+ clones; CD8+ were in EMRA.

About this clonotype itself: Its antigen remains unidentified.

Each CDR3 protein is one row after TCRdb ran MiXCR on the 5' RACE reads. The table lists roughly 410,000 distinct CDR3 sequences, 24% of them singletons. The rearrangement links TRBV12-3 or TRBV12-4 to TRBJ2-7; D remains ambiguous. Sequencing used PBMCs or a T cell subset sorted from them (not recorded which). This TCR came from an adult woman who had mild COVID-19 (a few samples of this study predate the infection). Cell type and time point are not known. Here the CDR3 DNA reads TGTGCCAGCAGTAAAGTGGACTACGAGCAGTACTTC. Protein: CASSKVDYEQYF.